Shown below are 10 T cell receptor beta chains from a single sample sequenced in a study of long-term antiretroviral therapy in people with HIV. The immunoSEQ assay was v3.0, run at survey level. TCRdb keeps only in-frame clones here, not all; method: immunoSEQ multiplex PCR. The data contain some 19,000 clones, 70% to 80% of them singletons. The specimen comprised unsorted PBMCs, sampled 4.1 years after starting antiretroviral therapy. These receptors came from a woman aged 40 to 49 with HIV.

In this sample, this clone turned up once. The chain combines TRBV6-6 with TRBJ1-1; possible D gene TRBD1, 5 bases. The germline CDR1 and CDR2 sequences are MNHNY and SVGAGI (reference sequence). The length of the CDR3 is 13 residues. V lost 4 bases, J lost 4 bases, and 10 bases lay in between. The CDR3 DNA follows: TGTGCCAGCAGTTCGGGACGCCTCACTGAAGCTTTCTTT. Protein product: CASSSGRLTEAFF.

The chain links TRBV19 to TRBJ1-2; D uncertain. The CDR3 is 10 amino acids. CDR1 and CDR2 from the germline V gene are LNHDA and SQIVND (reference sequence). V was trimmed by 3 bases and J by 7 bases, leaving 3 bases between them. CDR3 sequence: CASSMGGYTF. The CDR3 coding sequence is TGTGCCAGTAGTATGGGTGGCTACACCTTC. Variable domain in full (rest from reference TRBV19 and TRBJ1-2): DGGITQSPKYLFRKEGQNVTLSCEQNLNHDAMYWYRQDPGQGLRLIYYSQIVNDFQKGDIAEGYSVSREKKESFPLTVTSAQKNPTAFYLCASSMGGYTFGSGTRLTVV.

The chain has TRBV20-1 and TRBJ1-1, with D uncertain. Germline loops: CDR1 DFQATT, CDR2 SNEGSKA (reference sequence). V shed 5 bases and J shed 6 bases, with 10 bases lying between them. The CDR3 has 11 amino acids. This CDR3 is CSAAGVAEAFF. The CDR3 nucleotides read TGCAGTGCTGCAGGTGTGGCTGAAGCTTTCTTT.

The chain joins TRBV30 to TRBJ2-5; D is perhaps TRBD2 (5 bases). Trimming shortened V by 2 bases and J by 1 base, and 14 bases separated the two germline ends. Germline-derived CDR1 and CDR2 are GTSNPN and SVGIG (reference sequence). The CDR3 has 15 amino acids. The CDR3: CAWSTPIGIQETQYF. The CDR3 nucleotides are TGTGCCTGGAGTACCCCAATCGGGATCCAAGAGACCCAGTACTTC.

This chain links TRBV6-1 with TRBJ1-1; no definite D call. This CDR3 is 13 amino acids long. Germline CDR1 MNHNS, CDR2 SASEGT. V lost 7 bases, J lost 1 base, and 10 bases lay in between. CDR3 sequence: CASILAPNTEAFF. DNA for the CDR3: TGTGCCAGCATTCTTGCACCGAACACTGAAGCTTTCTTT.

This clone showed up just a few times. V and J are TRBV27 and TRBJ1-2, with D possibly matching TRBD1 (6 bases). The CDR3 runs to 13 residues. V was pared by 6 bases and J by 3 bases, with 11 bases between. The germline V gene has CDR1 MNHEY and CDR2 SMNVEV (reference sequence). The DNA for the CDR3 is TGTGCCAGCAGATACGCAGGGGACTATGGCTACACCTTC. It yields the protein CASRYAGDYGYTF.

This chain connects TRBV4-3 to TRBJ2-7; 7 bases align to TRBD2. Per germline, CDR1 LGHNA and CDR2 YSLEER. The CDR3 is 15 residues long. J lost 3 bases, V lost 0 bases, and 5 bases had no gene match. DNA for the CDR3: TGCGCCAGCAGCCAAGATGGGGGGGTGGTCTACGAGCAGTACTTC. The encoded protein is CASSQDGGVVYEQYF.

This clone has a handful of counts. The chain combines TRBV2 with TRBJ1-4; weak D call: TRBD1 (5 bases). Germline V CDR1 and CDR2: SNHLY, FYNNEI. Trimming pared 8 bases from V and 0 bases from J, leaving 13 bases between. The CDR3 spans 15 residues. CDR3 residues: CASRGVDATNEKLFF. The CDR3 DNA is TGTGCCAGCCGGGGGGTAGACGCAACTAATGAAAAACTGTTTTTT.

The chain uses TRBV9 and TRBJ1-2; D gene unclear. CDR1 and CDR2 from the germline V gene are SGDLS and YYNGEE. Deletions cut 0 bases from V and 6 bases from J, with 15 bases between. CDR3 length: 15 amino acids. CDR3 sequence (DNA): TGTGCCAGCAGCGTAGACAGCCTCGTCTGGGATGGCTACACCTTC. This encodes CASSVDSLVWDGYTF.

The CDR3 is CASSRRGAGTDTQYF. The CDR3 bases are TGTGCCAGCAGCCGAAGGGGGGCCGGCACAGATACGCAGTATTTT. The genes are TRBV9 and TRBJ2-3; D possibly matches TRBD1 or TRBD2 (6 bases each). Germline V gives CDR1 SGDLS, CDR2 YYNGEE. This CDR3 contains 15 residues. V lost 4 bases and J 1 base, leaving 13 bases between the germline ends.